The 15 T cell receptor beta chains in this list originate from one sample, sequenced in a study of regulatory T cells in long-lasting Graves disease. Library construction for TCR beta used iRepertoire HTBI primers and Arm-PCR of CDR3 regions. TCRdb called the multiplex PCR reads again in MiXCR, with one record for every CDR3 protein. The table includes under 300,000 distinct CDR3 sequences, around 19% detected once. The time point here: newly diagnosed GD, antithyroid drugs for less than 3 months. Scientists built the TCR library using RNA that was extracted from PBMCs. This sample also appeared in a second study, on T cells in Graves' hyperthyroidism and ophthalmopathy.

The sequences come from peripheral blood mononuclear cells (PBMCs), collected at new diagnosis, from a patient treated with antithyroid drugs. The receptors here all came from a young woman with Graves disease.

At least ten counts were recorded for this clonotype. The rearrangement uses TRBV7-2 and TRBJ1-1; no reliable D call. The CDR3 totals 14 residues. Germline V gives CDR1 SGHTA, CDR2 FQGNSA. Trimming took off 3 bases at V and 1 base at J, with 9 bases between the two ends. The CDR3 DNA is TGTGCCAGCAGCTTCTCTATAGGGAACACTGAAGCTTTCTTT. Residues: CASSFSIGNTEAFF.

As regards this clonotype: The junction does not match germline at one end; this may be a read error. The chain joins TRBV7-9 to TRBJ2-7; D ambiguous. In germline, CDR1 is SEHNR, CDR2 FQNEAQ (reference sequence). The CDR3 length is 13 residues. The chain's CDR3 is CASSPAPSNEQYF. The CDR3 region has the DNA TGTGCCAGCAGCCCGGCCCCCTCCAACGAGCAGTACTTC. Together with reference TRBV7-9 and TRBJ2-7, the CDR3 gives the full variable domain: DTGVSQNPRHKITKRGQNVTFRCDPISEHNRLYWYRQTLGQGPEFLTYFQNEAQLEKSRLLSDRFSAERPKGSFSTLEIQRTEQGDSAMYLCASSPAPSNEQYFGPGTRLTVT.

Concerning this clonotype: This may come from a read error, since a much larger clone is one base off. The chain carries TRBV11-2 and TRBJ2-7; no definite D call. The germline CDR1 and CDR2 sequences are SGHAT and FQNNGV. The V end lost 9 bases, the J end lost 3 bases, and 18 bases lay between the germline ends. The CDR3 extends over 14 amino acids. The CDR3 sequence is CARSPAHFHYEQYF. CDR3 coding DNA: TGTGCCAGAAGCCCCGCTCATTTCCACTACGAGCAGTACTTC.

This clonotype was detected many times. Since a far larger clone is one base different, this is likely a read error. This chain's CDR3 is CASSLGNMNTEAFF. Written as DNA, the CDR3 is TGTGCCAGCAGCTTAGGGAACATGAACACTGAAGCTTTCTTT. The rearrangement joins TRBV7-9 to TRBJ1-1; D gene unclear. This CDR3 has 14 residues. The germline V and J ends were trimmed by 1 base and 0 bases, with 6 bases remaining between them. In germline, CDR1 is SEHNR, CDR2 FQNEAQ (reference sequence).

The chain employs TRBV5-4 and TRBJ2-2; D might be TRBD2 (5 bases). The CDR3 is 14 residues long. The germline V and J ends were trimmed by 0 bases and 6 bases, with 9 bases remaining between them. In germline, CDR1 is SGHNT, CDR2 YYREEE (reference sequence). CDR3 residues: CASSLDRGPGELFF. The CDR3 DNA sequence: TGTGCCAGCAGCTTGGACCGGGGTCCCGGGGAGCTGTTTTTT.

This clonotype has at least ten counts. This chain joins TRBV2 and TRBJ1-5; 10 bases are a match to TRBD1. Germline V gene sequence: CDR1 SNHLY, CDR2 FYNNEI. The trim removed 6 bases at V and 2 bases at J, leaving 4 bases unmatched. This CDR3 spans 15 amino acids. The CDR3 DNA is TGTGCCAGCAGCGGGACAGGGGAAGGCAATCAGCCCCAGCATTTT. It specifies CASSGTGEGNQPQHF.

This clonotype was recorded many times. The CDR3 reads CSARDVGTGRKYEQYF. DNA for the CDR3: TGCAGTGCTAGAGACGTAGGGACAGGGAGGAAGTACGAGCAGTACTTC. This chain links TRBV20-1 with TRBJ2-7; 9 bases map to TRBD1. The CDR3 is 16 amino acids. The germline V gene encodes CDR1 DFQATT and CDR2 SNEGSKA (reference sequence). J was trimmed by 4 bases and V by 0 bases; bases with no gene match: 10.

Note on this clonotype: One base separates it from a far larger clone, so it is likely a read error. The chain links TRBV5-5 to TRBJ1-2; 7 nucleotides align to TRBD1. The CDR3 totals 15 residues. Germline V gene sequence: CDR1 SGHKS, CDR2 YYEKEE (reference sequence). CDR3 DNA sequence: TGCGCCAGCAGCTTGGATAAACAGGGGCGCTATGGCTACACCTTC. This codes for CASSLDKQGRYGYTF.

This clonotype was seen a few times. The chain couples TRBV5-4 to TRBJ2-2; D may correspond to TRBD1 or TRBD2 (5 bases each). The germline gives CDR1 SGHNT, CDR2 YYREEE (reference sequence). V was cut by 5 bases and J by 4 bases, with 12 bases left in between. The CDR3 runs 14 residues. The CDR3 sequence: CASRRDLPTGELFF. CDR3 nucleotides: TGTGCCAGCAGACGGGACCTTCCCACCGGGGAGCTGTTTTTT.

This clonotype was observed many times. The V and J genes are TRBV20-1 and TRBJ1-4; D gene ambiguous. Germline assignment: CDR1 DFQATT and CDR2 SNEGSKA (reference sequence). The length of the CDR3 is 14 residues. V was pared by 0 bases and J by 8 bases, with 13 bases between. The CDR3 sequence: CSARDDVWGEKLFF. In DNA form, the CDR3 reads TGCAGTGCTAGAGATGACGTTTGGGGAGAAAAACTGTTTTTT.

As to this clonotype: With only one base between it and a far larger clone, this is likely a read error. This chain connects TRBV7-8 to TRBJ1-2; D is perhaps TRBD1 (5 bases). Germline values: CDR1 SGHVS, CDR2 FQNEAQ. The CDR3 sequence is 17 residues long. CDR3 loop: CAGSALGRGPSNYGYTF. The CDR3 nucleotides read TGTGCCGGCAGCGCCCTCGGGAGGGGACCGAGTAACTATGGCTACACCTTC.

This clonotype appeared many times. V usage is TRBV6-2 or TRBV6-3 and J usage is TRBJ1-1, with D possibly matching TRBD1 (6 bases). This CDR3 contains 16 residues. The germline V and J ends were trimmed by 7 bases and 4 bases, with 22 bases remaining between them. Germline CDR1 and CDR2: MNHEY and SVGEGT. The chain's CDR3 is CASMAQDRVLSTEAFF. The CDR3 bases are TGTGCCAGCATGGCCCAGGACAGAGTCTTGTCCACTGAAGCTTTCTTT.

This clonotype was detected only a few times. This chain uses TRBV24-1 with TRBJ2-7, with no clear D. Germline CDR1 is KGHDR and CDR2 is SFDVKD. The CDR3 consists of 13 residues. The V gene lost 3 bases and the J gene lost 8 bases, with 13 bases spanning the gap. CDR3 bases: TGTGCCACCAGTGATCCAGCCACGGATCAGCAGTACTTC. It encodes CATSDPATDQQYF.

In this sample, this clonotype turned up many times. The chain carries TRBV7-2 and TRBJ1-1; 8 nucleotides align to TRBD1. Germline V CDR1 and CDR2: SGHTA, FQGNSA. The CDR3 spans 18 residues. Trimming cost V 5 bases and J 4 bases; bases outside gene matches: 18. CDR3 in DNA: TGTGCCAGCAGCCGAAGGACAGGGCGGAGTAGCACGGGCACTGAAGCTTTCTTT. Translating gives CASSRRTGRSSTGTEAFF.

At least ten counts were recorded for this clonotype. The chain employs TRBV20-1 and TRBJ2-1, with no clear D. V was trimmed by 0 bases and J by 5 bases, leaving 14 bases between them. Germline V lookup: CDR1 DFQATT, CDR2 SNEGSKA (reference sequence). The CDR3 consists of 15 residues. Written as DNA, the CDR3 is TGCAGTGCTAGAGATTGGCAGTGGTTACACAATGAGCAGTTCTTC. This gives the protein CSARDWQWLHNEQFF.